One sample yielded the 29 T cell receptor beta chains listed below, sequenced in a study of cytomegalovirus exposure and HLA in healthy donors. Researchers ran the PCR with 60 Vbeta and 13 Jbeta primers. Measured with immunoSEQ multiplex PCR; TCRdb has only the in-frame clones, and not every one. The table shows about 69,000 clones, with about three quarters occurring only once. Sequencing was done on a sample of PBMCs. The receptor set was obtained from a man aged 18 to 30 in good health and CMV-seronegative.

This clone is a singleton in its sample. The chain is built from TRBV6-5 and TRBJ2-7, with TRBD2 matching 8 bases. CDR1 and CDR2 from the germline V gene are MNHEY and SVGAGI. The ends lost 8 bases at V and 2 bases at J; junction bases unmatched: 8. This CDR3 has 14 residues. The CDR3 DNA follows: TGTGCCAGCGCTACTAGCGGACCCCCCTACGAGCAGTACGTC. This codes for CASATSGPPYEQYV.

The chain carries TRBV5-4 and TRBJ2-5; D possibly corresponds to TRBD1 (6 bases). Germline V lookup: CDR1 SGHNT, CDR2 YYREEE (reference sequence). Trimming removed 4 bases at V and 2 bases at J, with 9 bases between. This CDR3 is 13 amino acids long. The CDR3, as DNA: TGTGCCAGCAGCCCCCAGGGGCAAGAGACCCAGTACTTC. Translating it yields CASSPQGQETQYF.

This chain joins TRBV6-1 and TRBJ1-1; D not resolved. Between the trimmed V and J ends, which lost 2 bases and 1 base, there was a span of 11 bases. The CDR3 contains 15 residues. Germline CDR1 MNHNS, CDR2 SASEGT. The CDR3 loop reads CASSELAVTNTEAFF. The CDR3 DNA reads as TGTGCCAGCAGTGAACTAGCAGTCACGAACACTGAAGCTTTCTTT.

The rearrangement links TRBV30 to TRBJ2-5; D ambiguous. The end of the DNA aligns better with TRBJ2-7, so the J call may be wrong. The CDR3 sequence is 14 residues long. Germline assignment: CDR1 GTSNPN and CDR2 SVGIG (reference sequence). In DNA form, the CDR3 reads TGTGCCTGGAGTGTACAAATTGACTCCTACGAGCAGTACTTC. This codes for CAWSVQIDSYEQYF.

This clone was counted only a few times. This chain links TRBV7-2 with TRBJ1-1; TRBD1 matches 9 bases. Germline loops: CDR1 SGHTA, CDR2 FQGNSA. V lost 5 bases and J lost 10; bases outside the gene matches: 8. The CDR3 contains 13 residues. In DNA form, the CDR3 reads TGTGCCAGCAGCCCGGGGACAGGGCGTAGAGCTTTCTTT. Its protein is CASSPGTGRRAFF.

This clone came up once. The rearrangement joins TRBV5-1 to TRBJ2-1, with D possibly being TRBD2 (6 bases). V was trimmed by 3 bases and J by 7 bases, leaving 17 bases between them. Germline CDR1 and CDR2: SGHRS and YFSETQ. The CDR3 contains 15 residues. The CDR3 DNA reads TGCGCCAGCAGCTACCTCCGGGCGGCGGGGAATGAGCAGTTCTTC. Protein product: CASSYLRAAGNEQFF.

The chain combines TRBV28 with TRBJ2-7, with D possibly matching TRBD1 (5 bases). The CDR3 has 16 residues. Deletions cut 5 bases from V and 2 bases from J, with 19 bases between. Germline assignment: CDR1 MDHEN and CDR2 SYDVKM. The CDR3 sequence: CASSPGPVDGPYEQYF. CDR3 nucleotides: TGTGCCAGCAGTCCAGGGCCCGTCGACGGACCCTACGAGCAGTACTTC.

This chain connects TRBV19 to TRBJ2-5; 12 bases align to TRBD2. The germline V gene has CDR1 LNHDA and CDR2 SQIVND (reference sequence). V gave up 5 bases and J gave up 9 bases; unmatched junction bases: 10. The CDR3 is 15 residues long. The CDR3 nucleotides read TGTGCCAGTAGTGCAGGACTAGCGGGGCGGCCGGCCCAGTACTTC. Its protein is CASSAGLAGRPAQYF.

This chain connects TRBV25-1 to TRBJ1-2; 11 bases are a match to TRBD1. The germline gives CDR1 MGHDK, CDR2 SYGVNS. This CDR3 spans 13 amino acids. With 7 bases clipped from V and 7 bases from J, the junction kept 5 bases outside the gene matches. The CDR3 spells CASTGQGATGYTF. The CDR3 region has the DNA TGTGCCAGCACTGGACAGGGGGCAACTGGCTACACCTTC.

This sequence joins TRBV7-9 and TRBJ1-1; D is possibly TRBD1 (6 bases). Germline CDR1 is SEHNR and CDR2 is FQNEAQ (reference sequence). The length of the CDR3 is 13 residues. With 6 bases removed from V and 5 bases from J, the gap between germline ends came to 13 bases. The CDR3 here is CASRRQEGTEAFF. The CDR3 DNA is TGTGCCAGCAGACGACAGGAAGGGACTGAAGCTTTCTTT.

The chain carries TRBV5-4 and TRBJ2-1, with a weak D call TRBD2 (6 bases). V was pared by 0 bases and J by 2 bases, with 12 bases between. This CDR3 region has 16 residues. From germline, CDR1 is SGHNT and CDR2 YYREEE (reference sequence). The CDR3 region is CASSLGGGTPYNEQFF. The CDR3 DNA follows: TGTGCCAGCAGCTTGGGTGGGGGGACCCCCTACAATGAGCAGTTCTTC. Full variable domain (outside the CDR3, taken from reference TRBV5-4 and TRBJ2-1): ETGVTQSPTHLIKTRGQQVTLRCSSQSGHNTVSWYQQALGQGPQFIFQYYREEENGRGNFPPRFSGLQFPNYSSELNVNALELDDSALYLCASSLGGGTPYNEQFFGPGTRLTVL.

The table lists this clone with a count of one. The gene calls are TRBV7-6 and TRBJ2-3; the D is unclear. V lost 0 bases to trimming and J lost 6 bases, with 16 bases between them. The germline CDR1 and CDR2 sequences are SGHVS and FNYEAQ. This CDR3 comprises 16 residues. The CDR3 nucleotides are TGTGCCAGCAGCTTAGCGACCTTGGGCCTTATGGATACGCAGTATTTT. Amino acid sequence: CASSLATLGLMDTQYF.

The genes are TRBV6-1 and TRBJ2-5, with TRBD1 matching 8 bases. The DNA end is more similar to TRBJ2-7, so the J call may be wrong. The germline CDR1 and CDR2 sequences are MNHNS and SASEGT. This CDR3 region has 12 residues. CDR3 residues: CASRGTGYEQYF. The CDR3 DNA is TGTGCCAGCAGGGGGACAGGCTACGAGCAGTACTTC.

The chain uses TRBV6-5 and TRBJ1-1; D gene ambiguous. The V and J ends lost 6 bases and 4 bases respectively, with 12 bases between them. Germline CDR1 MNHEY, CDR2 SVGAGI. The CDR3 loop spans 13 amino acids. For the CDR3, the DNA is TGTGCCAGCAGCCCCCAGGTTCTCACTGAAGCTTTCTTT. This gives the protein CASSPQVLTEAFF.

The rearrangement uses TRBV5-6 and TRBJ2-1, with D perhaps matching TRBD1 (6 bases). The germline CDR1 and CDR2 sequences are SGHDT and YYEEEE. The CDR3 is 15 amino acids. Deletions cut 2 bases from V and 8 bases from J, with 17 bases between. The CDR3 here is CASSFWVGAVDEQFF. The CDR3 DNA is TGTGCCAGCAGCTTCTGGGTGGGGGCGGTGGATGAGCAGTTCTTC.

This clone is a singleton in its sample. The genes are TRBV27 and TRBJ2-3; D remains ambiguous. This CDR3 spans 13 amino acids. Germline CDR1 reads MNHEY; CDR2 reads SMNVEV (reference sequence). The V gene lost 6 bases and the J gene lost 5 bases, with 12 bases spanning the gap. DNA for the CDR3: TGTGCCAGCAGCTATGTCGTAAAAGATACGCAGTATTTT. It yields the protein CASSYVVKDTQYF.

The DNA for the CDR3 is TGTGCCAGTAGCCGTAGGACAGGCACAACTAATGAAAAACTGTTTTTT. Encoded protein: CASSRRTGTTNEKLFF. The V gene is TRBV19, the J gene TRBJ1-4, with 7 nucleotides matching TRBD1. This CDR3 has 16 amino acids. Per the germline V gene, CDR1 is LNHDA and CDR2 is SQIVND (reference sequence). The junction had 7 bases not matched to a gene; V was cut back by 6 bases and J by 0 bases.

Of note for this clone: Mismatch with germline at one junction end may stem from a read error. The chain carries TRBV20-1 and TRBJ1-4; D uncertain. The CDR3 contains 11 residues. The germline V gene encodes CDR1 DFQATT and CDR2 SNEGSKA (reference sequence). Here the CDR3 DNA reads TGCAGTGCTAAGTCTAACGAAAAACTGTTTTTT. Encoded protein: CSAKSNEKLFF.

This clone appeared a few times. V and J are TRBV2 and TRBJ2-2; D is perhaps TRBD1 (5 bases). Germline CDR1 is SNHLY and CDR2 is FYNNEI. There are 14 residues in the CDR3. V gave up 4 bases and J gave up 6 bases, with 12 bases separating them. The CDR3 DNA reads as TGTGCCAGCAGTGTTGGCAGGGCGGCCGGGGAGCTGTTTTTT. Its translation is CASSVGRAAGELFF.

CDR3 in DNA: TGTGCCAGCAGTGAAAGAGGGGGTCTAGCCAAAAACATTCAGTACTTC. Translation gives CASSERGGLAKNIQYF. V usage is TRBV2 and J usage is TRBJ2-4; a weak D match, TRBD1 (6 bases). The germline V gene has CDR1 SNHLY and CDR2 FYNNEI. The V and J ends lost 2 bases and 0 bases respectively, with 11 bases between them. The CDR3 is 16 residues long.

This clone was detected once. The V gene is TRBV7-7, the J gene TRBJ1-1; possibly TRBD1 for D (5 bases). Germline CDR1 and CDR2: SSHAT and FNYEAQ (reference sequence). Trimming removed 3 bases from V and 2 bases from J, with 7 bases in between. CDR3 size: 13 residues. CDR3 amino acids: CASSLTENTEAFF. In DNA, the CDR3 is TGTGCCAGCAGCTTGACAGAAAACACTGAAGCTTTCTTT.

The chain joins TRBV10-3 to TRBJ1-6; the D gene is possibly TRBD1 (6 bases). This CDR3 has 13 residues. V lost 3 bases to trimming and J lost 10 bases, with 10 bases between them. CDR1 is ENHRY and CDR2 is SYGVKD in the germline V gene. DNA for the CDR3: TGTGCCATCAGTGAAACAGGGAACTCACCCCTCCACTTT. It yields the protein CAISETGNSPLHF.

The J gene is TRBJ1-5, the V gene TRBV28; 8 positions match TRBD1. J gave up 5 bases and V 6 bases, and 9 bases lay outside the gene matches. This CDR3 comprises 15 residues. In germline, CDR1 is MDHEN, CDR2 SYDVKM. The CDR3 here is CASSIMDRDDQPQHF. Written as DNA, the CDR3 is TGTGCCAGCAGCATTATGGACAGGGACGATCAGCCCCAGCATTTT.

This clone has a single count. V usage is TRBV30 and J usage is TRBJ1-1; no firm D call. The V and J ends lost 2 bases and 4 bases respectively, with 11 bases between them. The length of the CDR3 is 13 residues. From germline, CDR1 is GTSNPN and CDR2 SVGIG (reference sequence). CDR3 DNA sequence: TGTGCCTGGAGTCCCGGGTTGAGCACTGAAGCTTTCTTT. Its translation: CAWSPGLSTEAFF.

This sequence joins TRBV5-1 and TRBJ2-7, with a possible D match to TRBD2 (7 bases). V was cut by 1 base and J by 6 bases, with 11 bases left in between. The CDR3 sequence is 13 residues long. Per germline, CDR1 SGHRS and CDR2 YFSETQ. The CDR3 bases are TGCGCCAGCAGCTTGAGGGGGGGCGTCGAGCAGTACGTC. It specifies CASSLRGGVEQYV.

The chain recombines TRBV18 with TRBJ2-1; TRBD1 aligns across 11 bases. V dropped 6 bases and J dropped 7; count of bases not matched to a gene: 14. There are 17 residues in the CDR3. CDR1 KGHSH and CDR2 LQKENI come from the germline V gene. CDR3 residues: CASSPLVPGQGVNEQFF. The CDR3 DNA follows: TGTGCCAGCTCTCCATTGGTCCCGGGACAGGGGGTGAATGAGCAGTTCTTC.

V is TRBV29-1 and J is TRBJ1-2; 7 bases are shared with TRBD1. Losses at the gene ends were 2 bases for V and 8 bases for J; bases not matched to a gene: 11. This CDR3 has 14 amino acids. The germline V gene encodes CDR1 SQVTM and CDR2 ANQGSEA. The CDR3 DNA follows: TGCAGCGTTGAAAATTTGGGACAGCGAGGGGGCTACACCTTC. It yields the protein CSVENLGQRGGYTF.

The V and J genes are TRBV5-1 and TRBJ1-1; 9 nucleotides align to TRBD1. This CDR3 region has 16 residues. Trimming at V came to 4 bases and at J to 1 base, leaving 8 bases not matched to a gene. The germline V gene has CDR1 SGHRS and CDR2 YFSETQ. The CDR3 region has the DNA TGCGCCAGCAGCGCCAGGACAGGGGTTGGGAACACTGAAGCTTTCTTT. Protein product: CASSARTGVGNTEAFF. The whole variable domain, filled in from reference TRBV5-1 and TRBJ1-1, reads KAGVTQTPRYLIKTRGQQVTLSCSPISGHRSVSWYQQTPGQGLQFLFEYFSETQRNKGNFPGRFSGRQFSNSRSEMNVSTLELGDSALYLCASSARTGVGNTEAFFGQGTRLTVV.

V and J are TRBV7-2 and TRBJ1-2, with D possibly matching TRBD1 (5 bases). There are 14 residues in the CDR3. CDR1 SGHTA and CDR2 FQGNSA come from the germline V gene. The V end was cut by 4 bases, the J end by 4 bases, with 13 bases between. CDR3 bases: TGTGCCAGCAGCTATTTGGAGGGGCGCTATGGCTACACCTTC. This translates into CASSYLEGRYGYTF.